A selection of T cell receptor beta chains follows, all from one sample in a study of identical twins' blood T cells. Each CDR3 protein is one row after TCRdb ran MiXCR on the 5' RACE reads. The data show fewer than 450,000 distinct CDR3 sequences, roughly 30% seen once. Sequencing used PBMCs. The source is a woman aged 18-49 years in good health. Both conserved end residues are part of each CDR3. D genes are given only for firm matches. The size field is filled for only some rows; it gives once, few, many or a size class.

TRBV4-1,few,TRBD1,TRBJ2-5,13,TGCGCCAGCAGCCTGGGACAGTCGGAGACCCAGTACTTC,CASSLGQSETQYF
TRBV19,-,-,TRBJ2-2,13,TGTGCCAGTAACGGGCAATTACCCGGGGAGCTGTTTTTT,CASNGQLPGELFF
TRBV29-1,few,-,TRBJ1-1,10,TGCAGCGTCCGTGAGATTGAAGCTTTCTTT,CSVREIEAFF
TRBV13,few,-,TRBJ1-6,15,TGTGCCAGCAGCCCACAGGGTAAGGATAATTCACCCCTCCACTTT,CASSPQGKDNSPLHF
TRBV20-1,-,-,TRBJ2-3,13,TGCAGTGCAACGGCAGGGAGGTTAGATACGCAGTATTTT,CSATAGRLDTQYF
TRBV6-5,-,TRBD1,TRBJ2-7,14,TGTGCCAGCAGTCCCAGGACAGGGATGGACGAGCAGTACTTC,CASSPRTGMDEQYF
TRBV7-9,-,TRBD1,TRBJ1-5,17,TGTGCCAGCAGCGCGCAGAGGGGGACAGGGTATTATCAGCCCCAGCATTTT,CASSAQRGTGYYQPQHF
TRBV29-1,few,-,TRBJ2-1,11,TGCAGCGTTGCCCCATACAATGAGCAGTTCTTC,CSVAPYNEQFF
TRBV3-1,few,-,TRBJ1-1,14,TGTGCCAGCAGCCGCGGACTGTTAAACACTGAAGCTTTCTTT,CASSRGLLNTEAFF
TRBV5-1,-,-,TRBJ2-7,12,TGCGCCAGCAGCTACAGCCACTACGAGCAGTACTTC,CASSYSHYEQYF
TRBV12-3/TRBV12-4,few,TRBD2,TRBJ2-2,16,TGTGCCAGCAGTTTGTTCGGGCTAGCGGGATCCGGGGAGCTGTTTTTT,CASSLFGLAGSGELFF
TRBV27,-,-,TRBJ1-5,13,TGTGCCAGCAGTTATCGTCTAGTTCAGCCCCAGCATTTT,CASSYRLVQPQHF
TRBV20-1,many,-,TRBJ1-1,12,TGCAGTGCTAGTAACCAGCACACTGAAGCTTTCTTT,CSASNQHTEAFF
TRBV29-1,once,TRBD1,TRBJ1-3,13,TGCAGCGTTGTTTCAGGGACAGGAAACACCACATATTTT,CSVVSGTGNTTYF
TRBV3-1,few,TRBD1,TRBJ1-5,14,TGTGCCAGCAGCCACCAGGGGGGCAATCAGCCCCAGCATTTT,CASSHQGGNQPQHF
TRBV2,few,-,TRBJ1-1,15,TGTGCCAGCAGTGAAGCGCGGCAGGGGAACGCTGAAGCTTTCTTT,CASSEARQGNAEAFF
TRBV12-5,-,TRBD2,TRBJ2-3,15,TGTGCTAGTGGAAGACTAGCGGGAAGCACAGATACGCAGTATTTT,CASGRLAGSTDTQYF
TRBV29-1,few,-,TRBJ1-5,13,TGCAGCGTTGCAGGAGGTCTATTCAAGACCCAGCATTTT,CSVAGGLFKTQHF
TRBV5-1,few,-,TRBJ2-1,15,TGCGCCAGCAGCCTGAGACTAGGGGGTGGCAATGAGCAGTTCTTC,CASSLRLGGGNEQFF
TRBV4-1,many,-,TRBJ2-1,12,TGCGCCAGCAGCCAAGTAGGCAATGAGCAGTTCTTC,CASSQVGNEQFF
TRBV6-5,few,-,TRBJ1-4,16,TGTGCCAGCAGTTACTCGTCAACAGGCCCCCGGGAAAAACTGTTTTTT,CASSYSSTGPREKLFF
TRBV5-1,-,TRBD1,TRBJ1-1,16,TGCGCCAGCAGCCAGACTCCAGGGGGAGGGAACACTGAAGCTTTCTTT,CASSQTPGGGNTEAFF
TRBV19,-,-,TRBJ1-1,14,TGTGCCAGTAGTCGGGCGGTCATGAACACTGAAGCTTCCTTT,CASSRAVMNTEASF
TRBV7-6,-,-,TRBJ2-3,14,TGTGCCAGCAGCCCAACCCCCAGGGAAGATACGCAGTATTTT,CASSPTPREDTQYF
TRBV6-1,-,-,TRBJ1-1,14,TGTGCCAGCAGTGAAGAACAGAGGAACACTGAAGCTTTCTTT,CASSEEQRNTEAFF
TRBV19,-,-,TRBJ1-2,15,TGTGCCAGTAGTATAGGAAGAGGACTCTCAACTGCCTACACCTTC,CASSIGRGLSTAYTF
TRBV4-3,-,-,TRBJ1-4,18,TGCGCCAGCAGCCACCAGTGGAGGGATGACTTTCCTTCTGGAAAACTGTTTTTT,CASSHQWRDDFPSGKLFF
TRBV7-9,few,-,TRBJ1-5,15,TGTGCCAGCAGCCCAGGGGCCAACTTCAATCAGCCCCAGCATTTT,CASSPGANFNQPQHF
TRBV5-1,-,TRBD1,TRBJ2-1,16,TGCGCCAGCACCATAGACCCAGGACAGGGGGCCTATGAGCAGTTCTTC,CASTIDPGQGAYEQFF
TRBV19,-,-,TRBJ1-3,15,TGTGCCAGTACCCCCATGGTGAGCTCTGGAAACACCATATATTTT,CASTPMVSSGNTIYF
TRBV11-2,few,-,TRBJ1-4,15,TGTGCCAGCAGCTTAGTTGACCAAATTAATGAAAAACTGTTTTTT,CASSLVDQINEKLFF
TRBV29-1,many,-,TRBJ1-1,14,TGCAGCGTTGAGGGGGGTAAGGGTGCAGATGAAGCTTTCTTT,CSVEGGKGADEAFF